This paragraph covers one T cell receptor (beta chain) sequence. Antigen: not known. This sample is drawn from a study of long-term antiretroviral therapy in people with HIV. Notes on the study in general: Whichever time point was examined, clones expanded before ART dominated the repertoire.

Running of the v3.0 immunoSEQ assay took place at survey level. Assay: immunoSEQ multiplex PCR; the TCRdb copy retains only in-frame clones and omits some. The sample includes about 16,000 clones, about 80% of them seen just once. Germline CDR1 LGHNT, CDR2 FRNRAP. There are 12 residues in the CDR3. J was trimmed by 1 base and V by 7 bases; bases with no gene match: 1. This specimen was unsorted PBMCs, taken 1.5 years before starting antiretroviral therapy. This receptor was identified in a woman between 45 and 60 years old with HIV. This chain connects TRBV12-5 to TRBJ2-7, with 7 bases lining up with TRBD2. The CDR3 sequence is CASAGGSYEQYF. The CDR3 DNA reads TGTGCTAGTGCCGGGGGGTCCTACGAGCAGTACTTC.